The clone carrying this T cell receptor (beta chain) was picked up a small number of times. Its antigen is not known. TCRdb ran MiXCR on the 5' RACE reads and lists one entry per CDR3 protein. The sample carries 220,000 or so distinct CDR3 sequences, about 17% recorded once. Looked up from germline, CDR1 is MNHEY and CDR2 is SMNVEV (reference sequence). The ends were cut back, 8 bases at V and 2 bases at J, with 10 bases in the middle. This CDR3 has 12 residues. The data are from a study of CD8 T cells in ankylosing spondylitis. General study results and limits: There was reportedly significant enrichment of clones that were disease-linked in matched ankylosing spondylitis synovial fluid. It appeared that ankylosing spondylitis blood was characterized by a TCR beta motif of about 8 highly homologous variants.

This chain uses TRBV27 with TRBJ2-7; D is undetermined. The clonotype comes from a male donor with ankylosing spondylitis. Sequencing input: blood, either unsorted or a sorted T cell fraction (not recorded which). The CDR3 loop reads CASSPSPYEQYF. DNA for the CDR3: TGTGCCAGCTCACCCTCCCCCTACGAGCAGTACTTC.